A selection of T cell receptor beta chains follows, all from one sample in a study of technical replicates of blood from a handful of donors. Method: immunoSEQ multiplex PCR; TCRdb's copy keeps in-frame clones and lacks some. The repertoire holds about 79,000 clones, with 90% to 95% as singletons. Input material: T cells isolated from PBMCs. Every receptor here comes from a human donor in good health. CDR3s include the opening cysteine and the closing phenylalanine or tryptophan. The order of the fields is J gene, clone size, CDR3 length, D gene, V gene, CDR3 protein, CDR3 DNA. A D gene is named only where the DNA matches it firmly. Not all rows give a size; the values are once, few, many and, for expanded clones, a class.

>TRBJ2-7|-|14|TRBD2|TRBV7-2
CASKLAGGPWEQYF
TGTGCCAGCAAATTAGCGGGAGGGCCATGGGAGCAGTACTTC
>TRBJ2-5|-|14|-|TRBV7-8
CASSNSQGAGAQYF
TGTGCCAGCAGCAACAGCCAGGGGGCGGGAGCCCAGTACTTC
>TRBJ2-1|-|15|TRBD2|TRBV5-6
CASSSREGPYNEQFF
TGTGCCAGCAGCTCCCGGGAGGGCCCCTACAATGAGCAGTTCTTC
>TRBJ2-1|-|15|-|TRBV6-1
CASLRDSSSYNEQFF
TGTGCCAGCCTGCGGGACTCGAGCTCCTACAATGAGCAGTTCTTC
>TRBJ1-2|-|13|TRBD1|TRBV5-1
CASRSGQGNGYTF
TGCGCCAGCAGATCGGGACAGGGAAATGGCTACACCTTC
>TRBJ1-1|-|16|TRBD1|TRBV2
CASARWTGKRNTEAFF
TGTGCCAGCGCGCGTTGGACAGGGAAGAGGAACACTGAAGCTTTCTTT
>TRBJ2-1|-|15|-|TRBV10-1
CASSGGNYGSDEQFF
TGCGCCAGCAGTGGAGGGAACTACGGGAGCGATGAGCAGTTCTTC
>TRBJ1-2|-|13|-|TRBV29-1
CSVEGGIASGYTF
TGCAGCGTTGAAGGTGGGATAGCGAGTGGCTACACCTTC
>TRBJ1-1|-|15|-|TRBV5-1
CASSPSPGWVTEAFF
TGCGCCAGCAGCCCGTCACCGGGATGGGTGACTGAAGCTTTCTTT
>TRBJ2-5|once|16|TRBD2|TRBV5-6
CASSTERGGVGETQYF
TGTGCCAGCAGCACGGAGCGGGGGGGTGTTGGAGAGACCCAGTACTTC
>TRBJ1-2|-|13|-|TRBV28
CASSLMDTEGYTF
TGTGCCAGCAGTCTTATGGACACAGAGGGCTACACCTTC
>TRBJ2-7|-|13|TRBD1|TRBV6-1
CASTSGQGYEQYF
TGTGCCAGCACCTCGGGACAGGGGTACGAGCAGTACTTC
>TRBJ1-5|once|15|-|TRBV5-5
CASSPGQGRHQPQHF
TGTGCCAGCAGCCCAGGGCAGGGTAGGCATCAGCCCCAGCATTTT
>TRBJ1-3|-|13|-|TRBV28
CASSLPQGNTIYF
TGTGCCAGCAGTTTACCCCAGGGAAACACCATATATTTT
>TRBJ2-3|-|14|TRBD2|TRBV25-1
CASALAGGTDTQYF
TGTGCCAGCGCTCTAGCGGGAGGCACAGATACGCAGTATTTT
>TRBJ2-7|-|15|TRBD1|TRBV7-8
CASSLDRGVFYEQYF
TGTGCCAGCAGCTTAGACAGGGGAGTCTTCTACGAGCAGTACTTC
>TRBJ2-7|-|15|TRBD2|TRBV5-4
CASSFLAGGPYEQYF
TGTGCCAGCAGCTTCCTAGCGGGAGGGCCCTACGAGCAGTACTTC
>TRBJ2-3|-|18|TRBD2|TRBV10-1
CASSGEDVWREKTDTQYF
TGCGCCAGCAGTGGAGAGGACGTCTGGCGGGAGAAAACAGATACGCAGTATTTT
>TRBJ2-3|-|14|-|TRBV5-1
CASSLETGEDTQYF
TGCGCCAGCAGCTTGGAGACGGGAGAAGATACGCAGTATTTT
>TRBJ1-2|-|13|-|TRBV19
CASQATLNYGYTF
TGTGCCAGTCAGGCCACGCTAAACTATGGCTACACCTTC
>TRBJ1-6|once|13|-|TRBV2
CASGGGLDSPLHF
TGTGCCAGCGGTGGGGGCTTGGATTCACCCCTCCACTTT
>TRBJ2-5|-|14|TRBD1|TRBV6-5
CASSYPGTDRGQYF
TGTGCCAGCAGTTACCCAGGGACAGACAGAGGCCAGTACTTC
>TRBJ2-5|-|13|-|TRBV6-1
CASSELIGETQYF
TGTGCCAGCAGTGAATTAATCGGGGAGACCCAGTACTTC
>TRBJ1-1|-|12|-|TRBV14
CASSHGGREAFF
TGTGCCAGCAGCCACGGCGGGCGGGAAGCTTTCTTT
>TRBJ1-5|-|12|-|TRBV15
CATSRGQQLQHF
TGTGCCACCAGCAGGGGACAACAGCTCCAGCATTTT
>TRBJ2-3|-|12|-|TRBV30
CAWSATAGTQYF
TGTGCCTGGAGTGCGACTGCTGGTACGCAGTATTTT
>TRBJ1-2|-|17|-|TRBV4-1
CASRRGSPLKFNYGYTF
TGCGCCAGCCGGAGAGGGAGTCCGTTGAAATTTAACTATGGCTACACCTTC
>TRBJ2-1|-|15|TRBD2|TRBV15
CATRGLAGGDNEQFF
TGTGCCACCAGGGGACTAGCGGGAGGGGACAATGAGCAGTTCTTC
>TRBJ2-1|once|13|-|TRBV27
CASSRRDSNEQFF
TGTGCCAGCAGTCGCCGGGATTCCAATGAGCAGTTCTTC
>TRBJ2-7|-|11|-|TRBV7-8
CASSEAYEQYF
TGTGCCAGCAGCGAGGCCTACGAGCAGTACTTC
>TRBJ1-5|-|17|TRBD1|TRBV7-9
CASSLKGGDRGNQPQHF
TGTGCCAGCAGCTTAAAGGGGGGGGACAGGGGGAATCAGCCCCAGCATTTT
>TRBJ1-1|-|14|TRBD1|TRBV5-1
CASSPWTGELEAFF
TGCGCCAGCAGCCCCTGGACAGGAGAGCTTGAAGCTTTCTTT
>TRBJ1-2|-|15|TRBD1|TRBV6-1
CASRGPDRSNYGYTF
TGTGCCAGCAGAGGACCGGACAGGTCTAACTATGGCTACACCTTC
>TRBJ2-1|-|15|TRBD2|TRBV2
CASSAPSGSYNEQFF
TGTGCCAGCAGCGCCCCTAGCGGGTCCTACAATGAGCAGTTCTTC
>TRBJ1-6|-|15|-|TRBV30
CAWSLRAGYNSPLHF
TGTGCCTGGAGCCTACGAGCAGGGTATAATTCACCCCTCCACTTT
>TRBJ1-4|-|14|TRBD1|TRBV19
CASSGTGKFEKLFF
TGTGCCAGTAGTGGGACAGGGAAGTTTGAAAAACTGTTTTTT
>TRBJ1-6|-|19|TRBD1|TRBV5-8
CASSLRAGQMSSYNSPLHF
TGTGCCAGCAGCTTGCGGGCGGGACAGATGAGCTCCTATAATTCACCCCTCCACTTT
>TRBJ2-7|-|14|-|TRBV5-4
CASSSRDNPYEQYF
TGTGCCAGCAGCAGCCGGGACAACCCCTACGAGCAGTACTTC
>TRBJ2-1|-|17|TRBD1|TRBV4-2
CASSQDVTGKSYNEQFF
TGTGCCAGCAGCCAAGATGTGACAGGGAAGTCCTACAATGAGCAGTTCTTC
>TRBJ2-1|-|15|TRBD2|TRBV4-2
CASSKTSGSGNEQFF
TGTGCCAGCAGCAAAACTAGCGGGAGTGGTAATGAGCAGTTCTTC
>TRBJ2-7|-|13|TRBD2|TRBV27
CASSRGSEYEQYF
TGTGCCAGCAGTCGCGGGAGTGAGTACGAGCAGTACTTC
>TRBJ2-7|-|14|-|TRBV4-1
CASSQGDSDYEQYF
TGCGCCAGCAGCCAAGGAGACTCAGACTACGAGCAGTACTTC
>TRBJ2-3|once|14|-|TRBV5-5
CASSSPRYTDTQYF
TGTGCCAGCAGCTCCCCCAGGTACACAGATACGCAGTATTTT
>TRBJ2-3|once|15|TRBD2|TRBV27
CASSLLAGVFHTQYF
TGTGCCAGCAGTTTACTAGCGGGGGTATTCCATACGCAGTATTTT
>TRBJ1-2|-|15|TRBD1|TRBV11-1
CASSTWTGDFSGYTF
TGTGCCAGCAGCACTTGGACAGGGGACTTCTCTGGCTACACCTTC
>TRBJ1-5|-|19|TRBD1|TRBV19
CASSIDPGQGRFSNQPQHF
TGTGCCAGTAGTATAGATCCCGGACAGGGGCGATTTAGCAATCAGCCCCAGCATTTT
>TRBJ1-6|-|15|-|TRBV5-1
CASSLAVGSNSPLHF
TGCGCCAGCAGCTTGGCTGTAGGGAGCAACTCACCCCTCCACTTT
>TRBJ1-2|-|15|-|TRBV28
CASSFPGGAGYGYTF
TGTGCCAGCAGTTTTCCGGGGGGCGCGGGATATGGCTACACCTTC
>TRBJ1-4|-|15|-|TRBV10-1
CASSPGLGTNEKLFF
TGCGCCAGCAGCCCAGGGCTTGGAACTAATGAAAAACTGTTTTTT
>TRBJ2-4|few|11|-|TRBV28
CASSMRNIQYF
TGTGCCAGCTCGATGAGGAACATTCAGTACTTC
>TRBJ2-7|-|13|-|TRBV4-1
CASSHSSTDEQYF
TGCGCCAGCAGCCATAGTAGCACCGACGAGCAGTACTTC